The clone carrying this T cell receptor beta chain occurred a few times. The target antigen is unknown. From RNA transcripts, TCR beta CDR3 regions were amplified. During a first-round RT-PCR of the TCR CDR3, the HTBI primer set was used. MiXCR, run by TCRdb on the multiplex PCR reads, gives a single entry per CDR3 protein. The sample shows approximately 640,000 distinct CDR3 sequences, roughly 17% of them seen only once. This specimen comes from a study of T cells in Graves' hyperthyroidism and ophthalmopathy. As for the study in general: The blood sample was taken at first diagnosis, before treatment began.

It was uncontrolled infection, other autoimmune disease, pregnancy or lactation that excluded patients. Clinicians diagnosed patients from clinical symptoms, serum thyroxine and TRAb, thyroid ultrasound and orbital computed tomography. Whole-study results and caveats: Classification by a 13 V-J model distinguished ophthalmopathy from stable hyperthyroidism.

This CDR3 has 17 residues. With 0 bases removed from V and 0 bases from J, the gap between germline ends came to 12 bases. CDR1 and CDR2 (germline): SGHAT, FQNNGV. This TCR derives from a man between 50 and 59 years old with Graves' hyperthyroidism. The sequenced sample was blood. This chain joins TRBV11-2 and TRBJ1-3; D unresolved. The CDR3 sequence: CASSLDGSPSSGNTIYF. CDR3 nucleotide sequence: TGTGCCAGCAGCTTAGATGGCAGCCCGAGCTCTGGAAACACCATATATTTT.